This TCR beta chain appears in the sequencing data of a study of blood T cell repertoires in COVID-19. Study-level information: COVID-19 samples collected from the United States, Italy and Spain covered acute and convalescent phases.

This CDR3 is built from 14 residues. V was trimmed by 5 bases and J by 3 bases, leaving 11 bases between them. Germline V gives CDR1 SGHRS, CDR2 YFSETQ. Authors' analysis steps: Reference gene primer amplification gave estimated nucleated cell counts. Some clones are missing from TCRdb's copy, which holds only in-frame ones; the method was immunoSEQ multiplex PCR. The DNA was the basis for D and trimming; V, J and clone size are from that table. This table holds about 150,000 clones, almost 85% found once. The sequence came from a human donor with acute or convalescent COVID-19. The donor label of this sample is uncertain. Sequencing was performed on peripheral blood. The rearrangement links TRBV5-1 to TRBJ1-4; the D gene is possibly TRBD1 (5 bases). For the CDR3, the DNA is TGCGCCAGCAGGCAGGGTTGGTCTAATGAAAAACTGTTTTTT. This gives the protein CASRQGWSNEKLFF. Based on the CDR3 plus reference TRBV5-1 and TRBJ1-4, the full variable domain is KAGVTQTPRYLIKTRGQQVTLSCSPISGHRSVSWYQQTPGQGLQFLFEYFSETQRNKGNFPGRFSGRQFSNSRSEMNVSTLELGDSALYLCASRQGWSNEKLFFGSGTQLSVL.